This T cell receptor beta chain was captured by sequencing in a study of blood T cell repertoires in COVID-19. Study information: T cells, B-cell-depleted T cells, or PBMCs provided the cDNA or gDNA that served as material.

CDR1 and CDR2 (germline): SNHLY, FYNNEI. V lost 5 bases to trimming and J lost 4 bases, with 8 bases between them. The CDR3 runs 12 residues. Clones were read by immunoSEQ multiplex PCR, and TCRdb kept only the in-frame ones, dropping some. The sample has around 120,000 clones, more than 60% seen once. This clonotype was sampled from a man aged 45-65 years with acute or convalescent COVID-19. V usage is TRBV2 and J usage is TRBJ1-2, with a possible D match to TRBD1 (5 bases). Material for sequencing was peripheral blood. The CDR3 spells CASSPGVYGYTF. The CDR3 nucleotides read TGTGCCAGCAGTCCGGGGGTCTATGGCTACACCTTC.